This T cell receptor (beta chain) was captured in a study of T cell responses to AZD1222 COVID-19 vaccine. Findings and caveats of the study: With two AZD1222 doses given, Spike-specific TCR breadth and depth both rose.

Points on this clone: The antigen remains undetermined.

CDR3 length equals 13 residues. V was pared by 2 bases and J by 0 bases, with 4 bases between. Germline CDR1 reads SGHTA; CDR2 reads FQGTGA. TCRdb's copy holds only in-frame clones and misses some; the assay was immunoSEQ multiplex PCR. This table holds approximately 190,000 clones, more than 75% found once. Sequencing used peripheral blood, obtained on day 0 of AZD1222 vaccination. This clonotype originated in an adult in good health. The rearrangement links TRBV7-3 to TRBJ2-5; D ambiguous. CDR3 bases: TGTGCCAGCAGCTTACGGCACCAAGAGACCCAGTACTTC. This codes for CASSLRHQETQYF.